This is a list of T cell receptor beta chains from one sample in a study of blood T cell repertoires in COVID-19. Assay used: immunoSEQ multiplex PCR; TCRdb lists only in-frame clones, some missing. The data contain about 170,000 clones, roughly nine tenths of them singletons. Source material: peripheral blood. These receptor sequences come from a woman in her sixties or seventies with COVID-19, enrolled during active disease. CDR3s include the opening cysteine and the closing phenylalanine or tryptophan. Each record gives: D gene, V gene, J gene, clone size, CDR3 DNA, CDR3 protein. The D gene is left open where the match is weak. The size of a clone is reported for some rows only, either as once, few or many, or as a class for expanded clones.

TRBD2	TRBV10-3	TRBJ2-3	-	TGTGCCATCAGTGCTACCATGCGGGAGGGCGGTCCACGCACAGATACGCAGTATTTT	CAISATMREGGPRTDTQYF
-	TRBV7-9	TRBJ1-5	-	TGTGCCAGCAGCCTTTCGACAGGCCTCAATCAGCCCCAGCATTTT	CASSLSTGLNQPQHF
TRBD1	TRBV28	TRBJ1-6	-	TGTGCCAGCAGTGGGACAGGGGCCCGGGATTCACCCCTCCACTTT	CASSGTGARDSPLHF
TRBD1	TRBV5-1	TRBJ1-4	-	TGCGCCAGCAGCTTGGGACAGGGAAATGAAAAACTGTTTTTT	CASSLGQGNEKLFF
TRBD1	TRBV5-6	TRBJ1-1	-	TGTGCCAGCACCATTCATCAGGGGGCAGTGACTGAAGCTTTCTTT	CASTIHQGAVTEAFF
TRBD1	TRBV28	TRBJ1-1	-	TGTGCCAGTGGGTGGGGGACAGGGAACACTGAAGCTTTCTTT	CASGWGTGNTEAFF
-	TRBV7-2	TRBJ2-1	-	TGTGCCAGCAGCTTAGGCGGGTGGGCCGCCAATGAGCAGTTCTTC	CASSLGGWAANEQFF
TRBD1	TRBV30	TRBJ2-7	-	TGTGCCTGGGGGGGACAGAGTGCTCCCTACGAGCAGTACTTC	CAWGGQSAPYEQYF
-	TRBV28	TRBJ1-3	-	TGTGCCAGCAGTTTAAAGGGAGCTGGAAACACCATATATTTT	CASSLKGAGNTIYF
TRBD1	TRBV6-5	TRBJ1-2	-	TGTGCCAGCAGTTACTCCGGGACAGCCTATGGCTACACCTTC	CASSYSGTAYGYTF
-	TRBV9	TRBJ1-2	-	TGTGCCAGCAGCGTAGGGGAGAGGTCCTATGGCTACACCTTC	CASSVGERSYGYTF
TRBD2	TRBV9	TRBJ2-3	-	TGTGCCAGCACCAGCGGGAGACCAGATACGCAGTATTTT	CASTSGRPDTQYF
-	TRBV5-1	TRBJ1-2	-	TGCGCCAGCAGCTTGAATTCCGGCAGGGGACCGAACTATGGCTACACCTTC	CASSLNSGRGPNYGYTF
-	TRBV19	TRBJ2-5	-	TGTGCCAGTACCCCAACCCGGGGAGGCGAGACCCAGTACTTC	CASTPTRGGETQYF
-	TRBV27	TRBJ2-3	-	TGTGCCAGCAGACCAGCGGCCCTCACGAGGGATACGCAGTATTTT	CASRPAALTRDTQYF
-	TRBV28	TRBJ2-7	-	TGTGCCAGCAGCGGGGAAATGGTAGAGAGCTCCTACGAGCAGTACTTC	CASSGEMVESSYEQYF
TRBD1	TRBV4-2	TRBJ1-6	-	TGTGCCAGCAGCCAAGGACAGGGACGTAATTCACCCCTCCACTTT	CASSQGQGRNSPLHF
-	TRBV7-2	TRBJ1-1	-	TGTGCCAGCAGCTTAGACAGTATGAACACTGAAGCTTTCTTT	CASSLDSMNTEAFF
TRBD1	TRBV10-3	TRBJ1-1	few	TGTGCCATCAGCACAACAGGGGTCATGAACACTGAAGCTTTCTTT	CAISTTGVMNTEAFF
TRBD1	TRBV10-1	TRBJ2-1	-	TGCGCCAGCAGCCCCGGGACAGCTCCCTACAATGAGCAGTTCTTC	CASSPGTAPYNEQFF
TRBD2	TRBV5-8	TRBJ2-1	-	TGTGCCAGCAGCGGGGGACTAGCAGACTACAATGAGCAGTTCTTC	CASSGGLADYNEQFF
-	TRBV6-6	TRBJ1-2	-	TGTGCCAGCAGTTCCCAGGGATTCTATGGCTACACCTTC	CASSSQGFYGYTF
TRBD1	TRBV2	TRBJ1-5	-	TGTGCCAGCAAACAGGGGGCAAGCAATCAGCCCCAGCATTTT	CASKQGASNQPQHF
TRBD1	TRBV7-2	TRBJ1-2	-	TGTGCCAGCAGCGAAGTACAGGGGGTTGGCTACACCTTC	CASSEVQGVGYTF
TRBD2	TRBV13	TRBJ2-1	few	TGTGCCAGCAGCTTATTGCGGGAGTTTTCGTATGAGCAGTTCTTC	CASSLLREFSYEQFF
-	TRBV6-5	TRBJ1-2	few	TGTGCCAGCAGTTACTCGCGACAGCGAGCTGGCTACACCTTC	CASSYSRQRAGYTF
TRBD1	TRBV2	TRBJ1-6	-	TGTGCCAGCAGTGTGGGACAGTTAAACAATTCACCCCTCCACTTT	CASSVGQLNNSPLHF
TRBD2	TRBV7-2	TRBJ2-7	-	TGTGCCAGCAGCGTACAAACCGGGACTAGCTCCTACGAGCAGTACTTC	CASSVQTGTSSYEQYF
-	TRBV28	TRBJ1-5	once	TGTGCCAGCAGTTCGGGACAGCCCCAGCATTTT	CASSSGQPQHF
TRBD1	TRBV9	TRBJ1-6	-	TGTGCCAGCAGCTTAAGACCGACAGGGGGTAATTCACCCCTCCACTTT	CASSLRPTGGNSPLHF
TRBD1	TRBV13	TRBJ1-6	once	TGTGCCAGCAGTCCCGGGACAGGTTCTTCACCCCTCCACTTT	CASSPGTGSSPLHF
TRBD2	TRBV11-3	TRBJ2-1	few	TGTGCCAGCAGCTTAGATGGGAGACTAGCGGGAGTGGAAGAGCAGTTCTTC	CASSLDGRLAGVEEQFF
TRBD1	TRBV4-1	TRBJ2-1	-	TGCGCCAGCAGCCAAGCCCAGGGACAGGCGGTCTACAATGAGCAGTTCTTC	CASSQAQGQAVYNEQFF
-	TRBV9	TRBJ1-1	-	TGTGCCAGCAGCCAAACAGGGACGGCAGGAGCTTTCTTT	CASSQTGTAGAFF
-	TRBV5-1	TRBJ1-2	once	TGCGCCAGCAGCTTGGTGGGGGAGGGCTATGGCTACACCTTC	CASSLVGEGYGYTF
-	TRBV2	TRBJ2-7	-	TGTGCCAGCACAGGCGCCTCCTACGAGCAGTACTTC	CASTGASYEQYF
TRBD1	TRBV24-1	TRBJ2-5	-	TGTGCCACCAGTGATACCGGTACGAGGGGACAGGGGGCTCGGGAGACCCAGTACTTC	CATSDTGTRGQGARETQYF
TRBD2	TRBV7-3	TRBJ2-1	-	TGTGCCAGCAGCCTTAGCGGGCGGGCCACCTACAATGAGCAGTTCTTC	CASSLSGRATYNEQFF
-	TRBV27	TRBJ1-5	-	TGTGCCAGCAGCACAGTCGGCTTGGGCCAGCCCCAGCATTTT	CASSTVGLGQPQHF
TRBD1	TRBV7-9	TRBJ1-2	-	TGTGCCAGCAGCTTGGGGACAGCCCGTGGCTACACCTTC	CASSLGTARGYTF
-	TRBV4-3	TRBJ2-5	once	TGCGCCAGCAGCCCCGGGGACCAAGAGACCCAGTACTTC	CASSPGDQETQYF
TRBD2	TRBV4-2	TRBJ2-1	-	TGTGCCAGCAGCCAAGGGACTAGCGGGATAAATGAGCAGTTCTTC	CASSQGTSGINEQFF
TRBD1	TRBV18	TRBJ2-3	-	TGTGCCAGCTCACCCGCAGGGGGCAGAGCAGATACGCAGTATTTT	CASSPAGGRADTQYF
-	TRBV6-6	TRBJ1-2	-	TGTGCCAGCTCCCTGGGGAGACTTAACTATGGCTACACCTTC	CASSLGRLNYGYTF
TRBD1	TRBV19	TRBJ1-1	-	TGTGCCAGTAGTTGGACAGGGGGCCAAGCTTTCTTT	CASSWTGGQAFF
TRBD1	TRBV19	TRBJ2-7	-	TGTGCCAGTAGTGTCAACCGGGACAGGGAGGAGGGGCAGTACTTC	CASSVNRDREEGQYF
TRBD1	TRBV27	TRBJ2-1	-	TGTGCCAGCAGGGCGACAGGGCTCCATGAGCAGTTCTTC	CASRATGLHEQFF
-	TRBV7-9	TRBJ1-5	few	TGTGCCAGCAGCTTAGCGGGCAGTTATCAGCCCCAGCATTTT	CASSLAGSYQPQHF
-	TRBV7-3	TRBJ2-2	-	TGTGCCAGCAGCTTAATGCGGAACACCGGGGAGCTGTTTTTT	CASSLMRNTGELFF
TRBD1	TRBV30	TRBJ1-6	few	TGTGCCTGGAGTGTTCTCACAGGGGACTCCTATAATTCACCCCTCCACTTT	CAWSVLTGDSYNSPLHF
TRBD1	TRBV28	TRBJ1-6	-	TGTGCCAGCAGTCCATTGGGACAGGGGTTTCGTTCACCCCTCCACTTT	CASSPLGQGFRSPLHF
-	TRBV5-4	TRBJ1-2	once	TGTGCCAGCAGCTTGGCCAGCGGGGGCTCTAACTATGGCTACACCTTC	CASSLASGGSNYGYTF
-	TRBV11-2	TRBJ2-1	-	TGTGCCAGCAGCTTGAGGCCGGTATACAATGAGCAGTTCTTC	CASSLRPVYNEQFF
-	TRBV11-3	TRBJ2-1	-	TGTGCCAGCAGCTCTGGAAGTACTACCAATGAGCAGTTCTTC	CASSSGSTTNEQFF